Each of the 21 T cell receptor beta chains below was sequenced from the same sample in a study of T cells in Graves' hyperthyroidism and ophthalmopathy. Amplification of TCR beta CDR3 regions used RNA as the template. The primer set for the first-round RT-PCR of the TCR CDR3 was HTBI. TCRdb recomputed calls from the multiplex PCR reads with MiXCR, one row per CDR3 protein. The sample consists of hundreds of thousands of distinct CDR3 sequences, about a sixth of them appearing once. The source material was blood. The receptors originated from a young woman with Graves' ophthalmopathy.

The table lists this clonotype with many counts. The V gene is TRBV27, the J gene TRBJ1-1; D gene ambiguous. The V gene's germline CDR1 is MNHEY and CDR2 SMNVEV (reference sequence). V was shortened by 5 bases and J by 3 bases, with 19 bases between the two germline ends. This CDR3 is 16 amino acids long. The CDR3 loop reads CASSTLPPTGDTEAFF. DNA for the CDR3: TGTGCCAGCAGTACTCTACCTCCCACTGGGGACACTGAAGCTTTCTTT.

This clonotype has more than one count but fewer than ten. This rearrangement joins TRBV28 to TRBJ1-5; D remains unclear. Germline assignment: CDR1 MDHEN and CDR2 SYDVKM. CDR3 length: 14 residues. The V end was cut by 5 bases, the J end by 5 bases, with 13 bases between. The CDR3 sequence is CASSQQNRDQPQHF. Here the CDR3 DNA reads TGTGCCAGCAGTCAACAAAACAGAGATCAGCCCCAGCATTTT.

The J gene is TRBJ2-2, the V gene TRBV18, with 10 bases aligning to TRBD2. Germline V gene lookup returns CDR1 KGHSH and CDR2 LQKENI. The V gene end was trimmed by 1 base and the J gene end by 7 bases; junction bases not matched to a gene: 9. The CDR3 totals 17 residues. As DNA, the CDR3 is TGTGCCAGCTCACCACAATCTAGCGGGAGAACGAGCGGGGAGCTGTTTTTT. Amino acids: CASSPQSSGRTSGELFF.

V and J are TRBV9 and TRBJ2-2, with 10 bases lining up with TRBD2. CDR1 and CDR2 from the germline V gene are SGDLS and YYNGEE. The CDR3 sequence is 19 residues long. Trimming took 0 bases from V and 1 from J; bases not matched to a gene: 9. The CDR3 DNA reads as TGTGCCAGCAGCGTAGACCCTCGAAGCGGGAGGGAGAACACCGGGGAGCTGTTTTTT. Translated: CASSVDPRSGRENTGELFF.

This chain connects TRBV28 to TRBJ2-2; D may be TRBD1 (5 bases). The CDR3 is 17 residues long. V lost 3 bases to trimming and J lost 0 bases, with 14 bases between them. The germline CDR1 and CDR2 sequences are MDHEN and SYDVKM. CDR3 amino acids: CASSLPPWGSNTGELFF. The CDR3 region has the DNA TGTGCCAGCAGTTTGCCCCCATGGGGCTCGAACACCGGGGAGCTGTTTTTT.

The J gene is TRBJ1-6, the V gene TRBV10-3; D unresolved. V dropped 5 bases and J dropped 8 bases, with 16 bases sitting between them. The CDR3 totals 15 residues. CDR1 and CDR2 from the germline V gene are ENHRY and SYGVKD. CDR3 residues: CAISLTRERDSPLHF. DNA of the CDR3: TGTGCCATCAGTCTAACCCGAGAAAGGGATTCACCCCTCCACTTT.

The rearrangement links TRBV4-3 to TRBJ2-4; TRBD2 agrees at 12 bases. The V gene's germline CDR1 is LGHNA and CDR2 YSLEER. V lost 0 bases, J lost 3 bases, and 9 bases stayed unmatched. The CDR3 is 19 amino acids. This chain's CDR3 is CASSQDRLAGDVVKNIQYF. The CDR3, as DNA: TGCGCCAGCAGCCAAGATCGACTAGCGGGAGACGTAGTCAAAAACATTCAGTACTTC.

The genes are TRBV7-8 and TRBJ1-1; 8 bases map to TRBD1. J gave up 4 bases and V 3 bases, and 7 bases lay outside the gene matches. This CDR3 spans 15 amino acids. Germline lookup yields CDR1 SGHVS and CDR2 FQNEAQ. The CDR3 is CASSFRGRGGTEAFF. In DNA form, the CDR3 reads TGTGCCAGCAGCTTCAGGGGGCGCGGGGGCACTGAAGCTTTCTTT.

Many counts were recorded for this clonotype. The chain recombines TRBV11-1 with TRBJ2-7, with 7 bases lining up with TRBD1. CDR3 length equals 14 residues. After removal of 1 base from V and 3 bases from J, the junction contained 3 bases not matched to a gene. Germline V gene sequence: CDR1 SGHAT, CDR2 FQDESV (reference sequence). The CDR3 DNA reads TGTGCCAGCAGCTTAGAATACAGGGGCTACGAGCAGTACTTC. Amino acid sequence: CASSLEYRGYEQYF.

The CDR3 DNA reads as TGTGCCTGGATGTTGGGCAGGGGAGGAACTGAAGCTTTCTTT. Its translation is CAWMLGRGGTEAFF. The chain has TRBV30 and TRBJ1-1; D may be TRBD1 (6 bases). Germline V gene sequence: CDR1 GTSNPN, CDR2 SVGIG (reference sequence). This CDR3 region has 14 residues. Trimming pared 4 bases from V and 5 bases from J, leaving 17 bases between.

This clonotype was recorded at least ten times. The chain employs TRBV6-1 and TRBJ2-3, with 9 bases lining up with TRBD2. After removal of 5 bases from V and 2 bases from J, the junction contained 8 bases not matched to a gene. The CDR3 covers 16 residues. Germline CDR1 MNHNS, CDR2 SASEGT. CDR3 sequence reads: CASSLKTSGNTDTQYF. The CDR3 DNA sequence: TGTGCCAGCAGTTTGAAGACTAGCGGTAACACAGATACGCAGTATTTT.

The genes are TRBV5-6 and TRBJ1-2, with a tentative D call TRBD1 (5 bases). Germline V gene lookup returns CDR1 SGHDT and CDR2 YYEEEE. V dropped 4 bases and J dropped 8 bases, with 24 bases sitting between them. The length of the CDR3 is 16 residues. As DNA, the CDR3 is TGTGCCAGCAGCCCAGGGCCGGATCCAGAAGTCAACGGCTACACCTTC. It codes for CASSPGPDPEVNGYTF.

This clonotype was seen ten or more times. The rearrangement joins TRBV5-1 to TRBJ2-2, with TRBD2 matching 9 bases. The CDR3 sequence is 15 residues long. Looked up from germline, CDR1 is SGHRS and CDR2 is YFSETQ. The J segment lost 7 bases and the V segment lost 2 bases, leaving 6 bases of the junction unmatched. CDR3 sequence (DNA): TGCGCCAGCAGCTTTCCTAGCGGGGCGGTCGGGGAGCTGTTTTTT. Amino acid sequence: CASSFPSGAVGELFF.

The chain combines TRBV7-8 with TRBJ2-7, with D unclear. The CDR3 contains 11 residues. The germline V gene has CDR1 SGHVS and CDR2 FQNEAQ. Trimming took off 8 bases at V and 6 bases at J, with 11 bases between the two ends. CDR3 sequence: CASQHDTEQYF. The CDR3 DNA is TGTGCCAGCCAACATGACACCGAGCAGTACTTC. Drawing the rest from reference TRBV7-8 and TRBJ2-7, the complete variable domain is GAGVSQSPRYKVAKRGQDVALRCDPISGHVSLFWYQQALGQGPEFLTYFQNEAQLDKSGLPSDRFFAERPEGSVSTLKIQRTQQEDSAVYLCASQHDTEQYFGPGTRLTVT.

The CDR3 reads CAISGGTGDSPLHF. The CDR3 DNA is TGTGCCATCAGTGGGGGGACAGGGGATTCACCCCTCCACTTT. V and J are TRBV10-3 and TRBJ1-6; the match to TRBD1 covers 10 bases. V dropped 4 bases and J dropped 8; count of bases not matched to a gene: 2. Germline V gives CDR1 ENHRY, CDR2 SYGVKD. This CDR3 contains 14 residues.

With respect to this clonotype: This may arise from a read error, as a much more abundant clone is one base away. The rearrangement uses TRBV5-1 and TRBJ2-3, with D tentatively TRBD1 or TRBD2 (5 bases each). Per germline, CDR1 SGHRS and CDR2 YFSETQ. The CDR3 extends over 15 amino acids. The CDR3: CASNTGTVSTDTQYF. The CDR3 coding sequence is TGTGCCAGCAACACCGGGACCGTAAGCACAGATACGCAGTATTTT.

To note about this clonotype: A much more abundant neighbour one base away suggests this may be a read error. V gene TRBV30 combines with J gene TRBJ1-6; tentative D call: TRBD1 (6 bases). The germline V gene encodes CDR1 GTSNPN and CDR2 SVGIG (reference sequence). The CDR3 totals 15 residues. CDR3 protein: CAWSVKQGGNSPPHF. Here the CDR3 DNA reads TGTGCCTGGAGTGTAAAACAGGGAGGGAATTCACCCCCCCACTTT.

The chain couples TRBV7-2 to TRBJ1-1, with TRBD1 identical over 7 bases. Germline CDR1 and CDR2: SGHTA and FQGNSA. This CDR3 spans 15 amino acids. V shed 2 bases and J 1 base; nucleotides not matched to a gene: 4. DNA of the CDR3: TGTGCCAGCAGCTTAAGGGGGCGGGAGAACACTGAAGCTTTCTTT. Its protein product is CASSLRGRENTEAFF.

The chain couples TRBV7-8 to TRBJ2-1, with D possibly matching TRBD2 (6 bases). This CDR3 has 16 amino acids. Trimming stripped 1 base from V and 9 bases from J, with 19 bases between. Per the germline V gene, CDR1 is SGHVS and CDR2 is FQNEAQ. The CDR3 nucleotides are TGTGCCAGCAGCTTAGGTGGTTCGGGAGCCTGGCCTGAGCAGTTCTTC. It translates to CASSLGGSGAWPEQFF.

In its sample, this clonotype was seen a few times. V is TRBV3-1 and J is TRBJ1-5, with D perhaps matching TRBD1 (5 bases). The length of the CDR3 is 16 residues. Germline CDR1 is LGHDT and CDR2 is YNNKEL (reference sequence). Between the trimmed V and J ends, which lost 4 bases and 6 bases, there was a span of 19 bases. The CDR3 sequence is CASSRGGSGGSQPQHF. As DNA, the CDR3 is TGTGCCAGCAGCCGCGGGGGGTCCGGCGGAAGTCAGCCCCAGCATTTT.

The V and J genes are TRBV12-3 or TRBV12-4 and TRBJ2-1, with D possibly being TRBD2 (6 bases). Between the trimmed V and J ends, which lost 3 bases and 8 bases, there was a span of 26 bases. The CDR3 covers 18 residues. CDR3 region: CASSFWTGLPGEVYEQFF. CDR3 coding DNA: TGTGCCAGCAGTTTTTGGACGGGGCTACCGGGAGAGGTGTATGAGCAGTTCTTC.